The 19 T cell receptor beta chains listed next were all sequenced from one sample in a study of control samples from healthy donors and cancer patients (dated by TCRdb to 2018 to 2021). Library method: the immunoSEQ multiplex PCR assay. TCRdb limited this immuneACCESS table to in-frame rearrangements with V and J called. A share of clones is missing; checked studies link under half to unresolved V genes, and the rest is unexplained. The sample data list 98,000 or so clones, and around three quarters of these were observed just once. More than 9% of the sample rests with the top ten. Material for sequencing was blood. The receptors come from a woman between 25 and 40 years old in good health.

This chain connects TRBV3-1 (or the pseudogene TRBV3-2) to TRBJ1-2; D is uncertain. The V gene's germline CDR1 is LGHDT and CDR2 YNNKEL (reference sequence). V was clipped by 5 bases and J by 6 bases, with 13 bases between them. The CDR3 totals 13 residues. DNA for the CDR3: TGTGCCAGCAGCGCCTTGAGGAGGCATGGCTACACCTTC. It encodes CASSALRRHGYTF.

The table lists this clone with a few counts. The V and J genes are TRBV12-3 or TRBV12-4 and TRBJ1-1; D remains ambiguous. There are 13 residues in the CDR3. The germline V and J ends were trimmed by 3 bases and 5 bases, with 10 bases remaining between them. This chain's CDR3 is CASSFETFTEAFF. Written as DNA, the CDR3 is TGTGCCAGCAGTTTTGAGACTTTTACTGAAGCTTTCTTT.

V usage is TRBV6-2 or TRBV6-3 and J usage is TRBJ2-7; D not certain. V dropped 3 bases and J dropped 0 bases, with 9 bases sitting between them. The CDR3 loop spans 14 amino acids. CDR1 and CDR2 (germline): MNHEY, SVGEGT. The CDR3 DNA reads as TGTGCCAGCAGTTATAGTCCGCTCTCCTACGAGCAGTACTTC. Translated, it gives CASSYSPLSYEQYF.

The chain couples TRBV18 to TRBJ1-4; no firm D call. The CDR3 is 16 amino acids. The germline V gene has CDR1 KGHSH and CDR2 LQKENI. V gave up 6 bases and J gave up 5 bases, with 19 bases separating them. The CDR3 nucleotides read TGTGCCAGCTCCCCCTTCACATCCACGGGGAATGAAAAACTGTTTTTT. It encodes CASSPFTSTGNEKLFF.

In DNA form, the CDR3 reads TGTGCCAGCAGACTGCTGGGCGGGGGGTTCTACGAGCAGTACTTC. This translates into CASRLLGGGFYEQYF. The V and J genes are TRBV5-5 and TRBJ2-7, with 8 bases fitting TRBD2. Germline CDR1 reads SGHKS; CDR2 reads YYEKEE (reference sequence). This CDR3 region has 15 residues. The V and J ends lost 5 bases and 3 bases, in that order; junction bases with no gene match: 10.

The chain joins TRBV12-3 or TRBV12-4 to TRBJ1-1; D unclear. Trimming shortened V by 7 bases and J by 3 bases, and 9 bases separated the two germline ends. This CDR3 region has 12 residues. CDR3: CASTRRDTEAFF. CDR3 nucleotide sequence: TGTGCCAGCACCCGAAGGGACACTGAAGCTTTCTTT.

The chain uses TRBV6-5 and TRBJ2-2; D remains unclear. CDR3 length: 14 residues. Germline-derived CDR1 and CDR2 are MNHEY and SVGAGI. The V end lost 6 bases, the J end lost 2 bases, and 10 bases lay between the germline ends. CDR3 in DNA: TGTGCCAGCAGACGGTGGGATAACACCGGGGAGCTGTTTTTT. Its protein is CASRRWDNTGELFF.

The DNA of the CDR3 is TGTGCCAGCTCACCAACCGTGGTCCTACAAGAGACCCAGTACTTC. It is translated as CASSPTVVLQETQYF. The chain uses TRBV18 and TRBJ2-5; no clear D gene. Germline V gene lookup returns CDR1 KGHSH and CDR2 LQKENI. This CDR3 spans 15 amino acids. Trimming stripped 2 bases from V and 2 bases from J, with 12 bases between. The full variable domain, completed using reference TRBV18 and TRBJ2-5, is NAGVMQNPRHLVRRRGQEARLRCSPMKGHSHVYWYRQLPEEGLKFMVYLQKENIIDESGMPKERFSAEFPKEGPSILRIQQVVRGDSAAYFCASSPTVVLQETQYFGPGTRLLVL.

The genes are TRBV13 and TRBJ2-3; TRBD2 aligns across 10 bases. Germline CDR1 PRHDT, CDR2 FYEKMQ (reference sequence). V lost 5 bases, J lost 1 base, and 12 bases stayed unmatched. CDR3 length: 18 amino acids. The CDR3 coding sequence is TGTGCCAGCAGCATCTCTAGCGGGGGAGTCGCCGGCACAGATACGCAGTATTTT. Protein product: CASSISSGGVAGTDTQYF.

This clone was counted only a few times. The V gene is TRBV5-1, the J gene TRBJ1-1; TRBD1 agrees at 8 bases. CDR1 is SGHRS and CDR2 is YFSETQ in the germline V gene. The junction had 12 bases not matched to a gene; V was cut back by 5 bases and J by 3 bases. The length of the CDR3 is 16 residues. The CDR3 is CASRDNAGTGYTEAFF. The CDR3 DNA reads as TGCGCCAGCAGGGACAACGCCGGGACAGGCTACACTGAAGCTTTCTTT.

The chain's CDR3 is CASSIFGGAGGNTEAFF. The CDR3 DNA reads as TGTGCCAGTAGTATTTTTGGAGGGGCTGGGGGGAACACTGAAGCTTTCTTT. The rearrangement uses TRBV19 and TRBJ1-1, with D perhaps TRBD1 (5 bases). Between the trimmed V and J ends, which lost 3 bases and 1 base, there was a span of 18 bases. Germline V gene data show CDR1 as LNHDA and CDR2 as SQIVND (reference sequence). The CDR3 loop spans 17 amino acids.

The chain uses TRBV6-5 and TRBJ1-2; TRBD1 matches at 8 bases. V shed 6 bases and J 5 bases; nucleotides not matched to a gene: 11. The CDR3 runs to 15 residues. The germline V gene encodes CDR1 MNHEY and CDR2 SVGAGI. The CDR3 DNA is TGTGCCAGCAGCCAGACAGGGGCTCCTGGATATGGCTACACCTTC. Translated, it gives CASSQTGAPGYGYTF.

This clone appeared many times. This sequence joins TRBV5-1 and TRBJ2-7; TRBD1 matches 9 bases. Germline CDR1 and CDR2: SGHRS and YFSETQ. The CDR3 is 13 amino acids. The junction had 1 base not matched to a gene; V was cut back by 3 bases and J by 3 bases. CDR3 region: CASSSGQGYEQYF. CDR3 coding DNA: TGCGCCAGCAGCTCGGGACAGGGCTACGAGCAGTACTTC. Filled out from reference TRBV5-1 and TRBJ2-7, the complete variable domain reads KAGVTQTPRYLIKTRGQQVTLSCSPISGHRSVSWYQQTPGQGLQFLFEYFSETQRNKGNFPGRFSGRQFSNSRSEMNVSTLELGDSALYLCASSSGQGYEQYFGPGTRLTVT.

V usage is TRBV11-2 and J usage is TRBJ2-5; TRBD2 matches 11 bases. The V gene end was trimmed by 6 bases and the J gene end by 3 bases; junction bases not matched to a gene: 6. This CDR3 region has 15 residues. In germline, CDR1 is SGHAT, CDR2 FQNNGV. The CDR3 loop reads CASRPQLAGEETQYF. CDR3 in DNA: TGTGCCAGCAGGCCCCAACTAGCGGGGGAAGAGACCCAGTACTTC.

The chain employs TRBV20-1 and TRBJ2-5, with TRBD1 matching over 11 bases. J gave up 5 bases and V 3 bases, and 11 bases lay outside the gene matches. This CDR3 spans 16 amino acids. Germline V gene sequence: CDR1 DFQATT, CDR2 SNEGSKA (reference sequence). CDR3 sequence (DNA): TGCAGTGCTAGTCTTTTGAGAGGGACAGGGGGGGAGACCCAGTACTTC. It yields the protein CSASLLRGTGGETQYF.

The V and J genes are TRBV30 and TRBJ2-7; D tentatively fits TRBD1 or TRBD2 (5 bases each). The CDR3 sequence is 17 residues long. The V and J ends lost 0 bases and 6 bases respectively, with 24 bases between them. CDR1 and CDR2 from the germline V gene are GTSNPN and SVGIG (reference sequence). The CDR3 reads CAWSVVSFGGSKGEQYF. CDR3 DNA: TGTGCCTGGAGTGTTGTCTCTTTTGGGGGTTCAAAAGGCGAGCAGTACTTC.

This chain connects TRBV6-4 to TRBJ2-3; D gene unclear. Germline CDR1 MRHNA, CDR2 SNTAGT. This CDR3 is 11 amino acids long. Trimming took off 10 bases at V and 5 bases at J, with 10 bases between the two ends. The CDR3 reads CATADVDTQYF. CDR3 nucleotides: TGTGCCACGGCGGATGTAGATACGCAGTATTTT.

This clone was counted once. This sequence joins TRBV6-5 and TRBJ2-3; 7 bases are a match to TRBD2. Germline CDR1 MNHEY, CDR2 SVGAGI. The CDR3 sequence is 13 residues long. With 8 bases clipped from V and 4 bases from J, the junction kept 6 bases outside the gene matches. The CDR3: CASGQGGSDTQYF. The CDR3 DNA sequence: TGTGCCAGCGGTCAGGGAGGGTCAGATACGCAGTATTTT.

This chain links TRBV29-1 with TRBJ2-5; D not certain. V lost 4 bases to trimming and J lost 5 bases, with 5 bases between them. The length of the CDR3 is 10 residues. Germline values: CDR1 SQVTM, CDR2 ANQGSEA. The CDR3 region is CSVGAETQYF. The CDR3 DNA reads as TGCAGCGTTGGTGCTGAGACCCAGTACTTC.